This is a list of T cell receptor beta chains from one sample in a study of blood T cell repertoires in COVID-19. Repertoires were generated with immunoSEQ multiplex PCR, while TCRdb's copy carries only in-frame clones and drops some. The table records approximately 170,000 clones, around 87% of them present only once. The specimen sequenced was peripheral blood. The receptors were gathered from a woman of 80 years or more with COVID-19, enrolled during active disease. Each CDR3 is given with its conserved first and last residue. The order of the fields is D gene, clone size, V gene, J gene, CDR3 protein, CDR3 DNA. A D gene is named only where the DNA matches it firmly. A row's size may be missing; if present it is once, few, many or a size class.

D: -
size: -
V: TRBV4-2
J: TRBJ2-1
CDR3: CASSQEEGQGREQFF
DNA: TGTGCCAGCAGCCAAGAGGAGGGTCAGGGCAGGGAGCAGTTCTTC

D: -
size: -
V: TRBV5-4
J: TRBJ1-4
CDR3: CASSLGGTNEKLFF
DNA: TGTGCCAGCAGCTTGGGAGGGACTAATGAAAAACTGTTTTTT

D: -
size: -
V: TRBV9
J: TRBJ1-1
CDR3: CASSVVEGEAFF
DNA: TGTGCCAGCAGCGTAGTGGAGGGCGAAGCTTTCTTT

D: -
size: -
V: TRBV6-2/TRBV6-3
J: TRBJ1-5
CDR3: CASTPRSSNNQPQHF
DNA: TGTGCCAGCACCCCGAGGAGCAGTAACAATCAGCCCCAGCATTTT

D: -
size: once
V: TRBV4-1
J: TRBJ1-2
CDR3: CASSRDSLYGYTF
DNA: TGCGCCAGCAGTCGGGACTCCCTCTATGGCTACACCTTC

D: -
size: -
V: TRBV28
J: TRBJ1-2
CDR3: CASSLQGALGYTF
DNA: TGTGCCAGCAGCCTGCAGGGTGCCCTTGGCTACACCTTC

D: -
size: -
V: TRBV29-1
J: TRBJ2-1
CDR3: CSVRMSGSYNEQFF
DNA: TGCAGCGTTAGGATGAGCGGGTCCTACAATGAGCAGTTCTTC

D: -
size: once
V: TRBV14
J: TRBJ1-1
CDR3: CASSPTANTEAFF
DNA: TGTGCCAGCAGCCCGACAGCTAACACTGAAGCTTTCTTT

D: -
size: few
V: TRBV7-2
J: TRBJ1-5
CDR3: CASSLLGSGNQPQHF
DNA: TGTGCCAGCAGCTTACTTGGTTCGGGCAATCAGCCCCAGCATTTT

D: TRBD1
size: -
V: TRBV2
J: TRBJ1-1
CDR3: CASGEPGQGTEAFF
DNA: TGTGCCAGCGGGGAACCGGGACAGGGGACTGAAGCTTTCTTT

D: -
size: -
V: TRBV24-1
J: TRBJ2-5
CDR3: CATSDSMTRSEETQYF
DNA: TGTGCCACCAGTGACTCGATGACTAGGTCGGAAGAGACCCAGTACTTC

D: -
size: -
V: TRBV6-6
J: TRBJ1-4
CDR3: CASSYRDILGEKLFF
DNA: TGTGCCAGCAGTTATAGGGACATCTTAGGTGAAAAACTGTTTTTT

D: -
size: -
V: TRBV4-1
J: TRBJ2-1
CDR3: CASSQDTGIDEQFF
DNA: TGCGCCAGCAGCCAAGATACAGGGATCGATGAGCAGTTCTTC

D: TRBD1
size: -
V: TRBV19
J: TRBJ1-2
CDR3: CASSISGTGGDYGYTF
DNA: TGTGCCAGTAGTATCTCCGGGACAGGGGGCGACTATGGCTACACCTTC

D: TRBD2
size: -
V: TRBV12-3/TRBV12-4
J: TRBJ2-1
CDR3: CVVAGNNEQFF
DNA: TGTGTGGTAGCGGGCAACAATGAGCAGTTCTTC

D: -
size: -
V: TRBV5-5
J: TRBJ1-1
CDR3: CASSLYVPNTEAFF
DNA: TGTGCCAGCAGCTTGTATGTTCCGAACACTGAAGCTTTCTTT

D: -
size: -
V: TRBV5-1
J: TRBJ1-1
CDR3: CASSSPRGDTEAFF
DNA: TGCGCCAGCAGCTCGCCAAGGGGCGACACTGAAGCTTTCTTT

D: TRBD1
size: -
V: TRBV24-1
J: TRBJ1-5
CDR3: CATAPTGKSGNQPQHF
DNA: TGTGCCACAGCCCCGACAGGGAAATCGGGCAATCAGCCCCAGCATTTT

D: TRBD1
size: -
V: TRBV19
J: TRBJ1-4
CDR3: CASSWGRGNEKLFF
DNA: TGTGCCAGTAGTTGGGGCAGGGGGAACGAAAAACTGTTTTTT

D: TRBD2
size: -
V: TRBV6-2/TRBV6-3
J: TRBJ2-2
CDR3: CASSYSLASGHDTGELFF
DNA: TGTGCCAGCAGTTACTCTTTGGCTAGCGGTCATGACACCGGGGAGCTGTTTTTT

D: -
size: -
V: TRBV12-5
J: TRBJ2-5
CDR3: CASGLVFSRDRQETQYF
DNA: TGTGCTAGTGGTTTGGTTTTTTCGCGGGACAGACAAGAGACCCAGTACTTC

D: TRBD2
size: -
V: TRBV7-9
J: TRBJ2-2
CDR3: CASSPTSGAKELFF
DNA: TGTGCCAGCAGCCCGACTAGCGGCGCTAAAGAGCTGTTTTTT

D: -
size: -
V: TRBV19
J: TRBJ1-1
CDR3: CASSIGSYTEAFF
DNA: TGTGCCAGTAGTATCGGGAGTTACACTGAAGCTTTCTTT

D: TRBD2
size: once
V: TRBV19
J: TRBJ2-3
CDR3: CASSKMTSVEGTDTQYF
DNA: TGTGCCAGTAGTAAGATGACTAGCGTCGAGGGGACAGATACGCAGTATTTT

D: TRBD2
size: -
V: TRBV13
J: TRBJ2-1
CDR3: CASSSYLRTSGRASYNEQFF
DNA: TGTGCCAGCAGCTCCTATCTTAGGACTAGCGGGAGAGCCTCCTACAATGAGCAGTTCTTC

D: -
size: -
V: TRBV9
J: TRBJ2-5
CDR3: CASSQGGSPEQETQYF
DNA: TGTGCCAGCAGTCAGGGGGGATCTCCCGAACAAGAGACCCAGTACTTC

D: -
size: -
V: TRBV28
J: TRBJ1-2
CDR3: CASSLSGSGYGYTF
DNA: TGTGCCAGCAGTTTATCCGGGTCCGGCTATGGCTACACCTTC